One sample yielded the 3 T cell receptor beta chains listed below, sequenced in a study of PD-L1 blockade in urothelial cancer. The time point was: peripheral blood 6 weeks after treatment start. Clones were read by immunoSEQ multiplex PCR, and TCRdb kept only the in-frame ones, dropping some. This table has 100,000 to 150,000 clones, about 83% appearing once. The material was PBMCs, obtained around atezolizumab (anti-PD-L1) treatment. These receptors were taken from a man aged 50-60 years with urothelial cancer.

This chain joins TRBV7-9 and TRBJ2-3; TRBD1 agrees at 9 bases. The CDR3 extends over 15 amino acids. Germline V gene data show CDR1 as SEHNR and CDR2 as FQNEAQ (reference sequence). Germline trimming cut 6 bases from V and 5 bases from J; bases unmatched to any gene: 9. CDR3 sequence (DNA): TGTGCCAGCAGACAAATCGGACAGGGGTTAGATACGCAGTATTTT. Amino acids: CASRQIGQGLDTQYF.

The chain joins TRBV4-2 to TRBJ2-7; maybe TRBD1 (7 bases). Germline V gives CDR1 LGHNA, CDR2 YNFKEQ. Trimming left V 0 bases short and J 6 bases short, with 15 bases between. The CDR3 extends over 15 amino acids. Here the CDR3 reads CASSQDQGGSGEQYF. CDR3 sequence (DNA): TGTGCCAGCAGCCAAGATCAGGGGGGTTCGGGCGAGCAGTACTTC.

J is TRBJ2-3 and V is TRBV2; tentatively, D is TRBD2 (6 bases). V was cut by 6 bases and J by 0 bases, with 10 bases left in between. The germline V gene encodes CDR1 SNHLY and CDR2 FYNNEI. This CDR3 is 14 amino acids long. The CDR3 DNA sequence: TGTGCCAGCAGGACTAGACCGAGCACAGATACGCAGTATTTT. Residues: CASRTRPSTDTQYF.